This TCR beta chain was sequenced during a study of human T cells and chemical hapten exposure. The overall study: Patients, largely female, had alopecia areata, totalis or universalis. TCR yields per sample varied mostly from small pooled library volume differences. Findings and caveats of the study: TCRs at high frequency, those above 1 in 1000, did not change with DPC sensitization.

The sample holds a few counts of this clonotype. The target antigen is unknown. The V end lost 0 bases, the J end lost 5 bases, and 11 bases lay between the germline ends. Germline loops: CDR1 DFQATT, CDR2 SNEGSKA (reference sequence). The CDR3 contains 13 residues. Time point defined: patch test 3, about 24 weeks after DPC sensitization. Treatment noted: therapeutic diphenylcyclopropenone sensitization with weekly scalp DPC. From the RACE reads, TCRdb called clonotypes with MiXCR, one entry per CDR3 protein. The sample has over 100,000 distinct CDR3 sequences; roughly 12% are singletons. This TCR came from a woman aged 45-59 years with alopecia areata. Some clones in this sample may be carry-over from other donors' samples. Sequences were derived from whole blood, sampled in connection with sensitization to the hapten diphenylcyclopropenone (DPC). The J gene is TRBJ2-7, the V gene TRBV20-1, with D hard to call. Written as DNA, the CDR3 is TGCAGTGCTAGAGACCGAAGCGCCCACGAGCAGTACTTC. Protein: CSARDRSAHEQYF.